Listed below are T cell receptor beta chains from one sample, sequenced in a study of OX40 agonist ivuxolimab in advanced cancers. Libraries were prepared by immunoSEQ multiplex PCR; TCRdb keeps only in-frame clonotypes and omits some of them. This table has roughly 28,000 clones, more than 75% appearing once. The specimen comprised CD4+ or CD8+ T cells sorted from blood, sampled in a trial of the OX40 agonist ivuxolimab. The receptors shown here come from an adult with an advanced solid tumor such as melanoma, head and neck, liver or kidney cancer. Both conserved end residues are part of each CDR3. The D gene is left open where the match is weak. Size tells how often a clone was seen (once, few, many) or the class of an expanded clone, and some rows leave it out.

size	D	V	J	CDR3	DNA
few	TRBD1	TRBV28	TRBJ2-2	CASRETGVGELFF	TGTGCCAGCAGAGAGACAGGGGTCGGGGAGCTGTTTTTT
.	TRBD2	TRBV7-9	TRBJ2-1	CASSRLAGEGNEQFF	TGTGCCAGCAGTCGACTAGCGGGAGAAGGTAATGAGCAGTTCTTC
.	.	TRBV15	TRBJ2-7	CATSRVAGTYYEQYF	TGTGCCACCAGCAGAGTGGCAGGGACCTACTACGAGCAGTACTTC
.	TRBD2	TRBV19	TRBJ2-1	CASATSGYNEQFF	TGTGCCAGCGCGACTAGCGGCTACAATGAGCAGTTCTTC
.	TRBD1	TRBV6-1	TRBJ2-1	CASSVSPWTGEHNEQFF	TGTGCCAGCAGTGTTAGTCCCTGGACAGGGGAACACAATGAGCAGTTCTTC
.	TRBD2	TRBV27	TRBJ2-2	CASSFAGGLNTGELFF	TGTGCCAGCAGTTTCGCGGGAGGCTTGAACACCGGGGAGCTGTTTTTT
.	TRBD1	TRBV11-2	TRBJ2-7	CASSLGAGDRGYYEQYF	TGTGCCAGCAGCTTAGGCGCCGGGGACAGGGGTTACTACGAGCAGTACTTC
.	TRBD1	TRBV7-3	TRBJ2-7	CASSLTGGEQYF	TGTGCCAGCAGCCTGACAGGGGGGGAGCAGTACTTC
.	TRBD2	TRBV7-2	TRBJ2-3	CASSFRLAGAGDTQYF	TGTGCCAGCAGCTTTAGACTAGCGGGAGCAGGAGATACGCAGTATTTT
.	.	TRBV7-9	TRBJ2-7	CASSLGRDEQYF	TGTGCCAGCAGCTTAGGAAGAGACGAGCAGTACTTC
.	.	TRBV5-1	TRBJ1-6	CASSSIDGQNSPLHF	TGCGCCAGCAGCTCCATCGATGGCCAGAATTCACCCCTCCACTTT
.	.	TRBV13	TRBJ2-7	CASSRGTGEAEQYF	TGTGCCAGCAGCCGTGGGACGGGAGAGGCCGAGCAGTACTTC
.	.	TRBV7-6	TRBJ2-3	CASSYSKDTQYF	TGTGCCAGCAGCTACTCGAAGGATACGCAGTATTTT
.	.	TRBV7-9	TRBJ1-1	CALGSGFNTEAFF	TGTGCCTTAGGGTCCGGGTTTAACACTGAAGCTTTCTTT
few	.	TRBV10-3	TRBJ2-3	CAISERLDDTQYF	TGTGCCATCAGTGAGAGGTTAGATGATACGCAGTATTTT
.	.	TRBV9	TRBJ2-3	CASSSSGSDTQYF	TGTGCCAGCAGCTCCTCGGGGTCAGATACGCAGTATTTT
.	.	TRBV27	TRBJ1-2	CASSLANPNYGYTF	TGTGCCAGCAGTTTAGCCAATCCGAACTATGGCTACACCTTC
few	.	TRBV10-2	TRBJ2-1	CATEGAQSYNEQFF	TGCGCCACCGAGGGTGCGCAGTCCTACAATGAGCAGTTCTTC
.	TRBD1	TRBV2	TRBJ2-7	CASSDKAGGSYEQYF	TGTGCCAGCAGTGATAAGGCAGGGGGCAGCTACGAGCAGTACTTC
.	TRBD1	TRBV9	TRBJ2-5	CASSVGQGYATQYF	TGTGCCAGCAGCGTGGGACAGGGATATGCGACCCAGTACTTC
.	TRBD1	TRBV19	TRBJ1-6	CASRQGTNSPLHF	TGTGCCAGCAGACAGGGGACCAATTCACCCCTCCACTTT
few	TRBD1	TRBV6-1	TRBJ1-2	CASSDAGQPGYTF	TGTGCCAGCAGCGATGCGGGACAGCCTGGCTACACCTTC
.	.	TRBV2	TRBJ2-7	CASRRADGSINEQYF	TGTGCCAGCAGACGGGCTGACGGGAGCATCAACGAGCAGTACTTC